This T cell receptor beta chain was captured by sequencing in a study of blood T cell repertoires in COVID-19. The CDR3 loop spans 12 amino acids. V was clipped by 6 bases and J by 5 bases; unmatched bases: 5. Per germline, CDR1 SQVTM and CDR2 ANQGSEA. Sequenced by immunoSEQ multiplex PCR; TCRdb stores in-frame clones only, minus some. Among under 200,000 clones listed, 75% to 95% were seen once. The chain couples TRBV29-1 to TRBJ1-1, with TRBD1 identical over 8 bases. This sequence originates from a man aged 45-60 years with acute or convalescent COVID-19. What was sequenced was peripheral blood. The CDR3 DNA sequence: TGCAGCGTAAGACAGGGGAGTACTGAAGCTTTCTTT. Protein product: CSVRQGSTEAFF. Using reference TRBV29-1 and TRBJ1-1 for the parts outside the CDR3, the full variable domain is SAVISQKPSRDICQRGTSLTIQCQVDSQVTMMFWYRQQPGQSLTLIATANQGSEATYESGFVIDKFPISRPNLTFSTLTVSNMSPEDSSIYLCSVRQGSTEAFFGQGTRLTVV.